This T cell receptor (beta chain) was sequenced during a study of blood T cell repertoires in COVID-19. At the level of the study: Sites in the United States, Italy and Spain provided acute and convalescent COVID-19 samples.

CDR3 size: 14 residues. Per germline, CDR1 LNHDA and CDR2 SQIVND (reference sequence). Trimming left V 6 bases short and J 3 bases short, with 14 bases between. Study processing details: Amplification of reference gene primers was used by the study to estimate nucleated cell counts. Data came from immunoSEQ multiplex PCR; TCRdb stores just in-frame clones and leaves some out. D and trimming were read from the DNA, whereas the V and J calls and clone size are those reported in that table. The repertoire holds about 250,000 clones, with 85% to 90% as singletons. The sequencing input was peripheral blood. The chain couples TRBV19 to TRBJ1-2; the D gene is possibly TRBD1 (6 bases). The receptor's source is an elderly man with acute or convalescent COVID-19. Here the CDR3 DNA reads TGTGCCAGTAGGGGCCAACAGGGCCACTATGGCTACACCTTC. It encodes CASRGQQGHYGYTF.